These T cell receptor beta chains were read from a single sample in a study of blood T cell repertoires in COVID-19. Using immunoSEQ multiplex PCR, the repertoire was profiled, and TCRdb retains in-frame clones only, with some absent. The data contain some 240,000 clones, about 83% of them singletons. Sequencing was performed on peripheral blood. The receptors derive from a woman aged 40 to 50 who had recovered from COVID-19. The CDR3 runs from the conserved cysteine through the conserved F or W. Each record gives: clone size, J gene, D gene, V gene, CDR3 DNA, CDR3 protein. The D gene is left open where the match is weak. The size of a clone is reported for some rows only, either as once, few or many, or as a class for expanded clones.

>.|TRBJ1-6|TRBD1|TRBV5-6
TGTGCCAGCAGCTTGATAGCAGATGGGACAGGGGGTTCACCCCTCCACTTT
CASSLIADGTGGSPLHF
>.|TRBJ2-1|.|TRBV11-3
TGTGCCAGCAGCTTAGGGACAAACTACAATGAGCAGTTCTTC
CASSLGTNYNEQFF
>few|TRBJ1-2|TRBD1|TRBV14
TGTGCCAGCGAAAGGGGGCTCAATTCCGGCTACACCTTC
CASERGLNSGYTF
>.|TRBJ2-3|TRBD2|TRBV5-1
TGCGCCAGCAGCAAGGGGCCGGGACTAGCGGACACAGATACGCAGTATTTT
CASSKGPGLADTDTQYF
>.|TRBJ2-7|TRBD1|TRBV19
TGTGCCAGTAGTATAACCGGGACAGGGGCCAACGAGCAGTACTTC
CASSITGTGANEQYF
>.|TRBJ1-6|.|TRBV5-1
TGCGCCAGCAGCTTGAAGAGCGATTCACCCCTCCACTTT
CASSLKSDSPLHF
>.|TRBJ2-7|TRBD2|TRBV19
TGTGCCAGTAGTAGCCCCCCTAGCGGGGGAACCTACGAGCAGTACTTC
CASSSPPSGGTYEQYF
>.|TRBJ2-7|TRBD1|TRBV6-2/TRBV6-3
TGTGCCAGCAGCAGGGACAGCTACGAGCAGTACTTC
CASSRDSYEQYF
>.|TRBJ2-1|TRBD2|TRBV5-1
TGCGCCAGCAGCCCTCTTGGGAGGGGAAATGAGCAGTTCTTC
CASSPLGRGNEQFF
>.|TRBJ1-2|.|TRBV5-7
TGTGCCAGCAGCCACGGCAGACTCGATGGCTACACCTTC
CASSHGRLDGYTF
>.|TRBJ2-5|TRBD1|TRBV11-1
TGTGCCAGCAGCCTGCCGGCACAGGGGGTGCAGACCCAGTACTTC
CASSLPAQGVQTQYF
>.|TRBJ2-1|.|TRBV28
TGTGCCAGCAGTTCCCCCGATAGCCGTGTTGAGCAGTTCTTC
CASSSPDSRVEQFF
>.|TRBJ1-1|TRBD1|TRBV12-3/TRBV12-4
TGTGCCAGCACAAGACAGGGCGCCACTGAAGCTTTCTTT
CASTRQGATEAFF
>few|TRBJ2-7|TRBD1|TRBV27
TGTGCCAGCAGTCCCTACCCATTACAGGGGAGAGGGAACGAGCAGTACTTC
CASSPYPLQGRGNEQYF
>.|TRBJ1-1|TRBD1|TRBV18
TGTGCCAGCTCACAACTACAGGGGAAGAACACTGAAGCTTTCTTT
CASSQLQGKNTEAFF
>.|TRBJ2-1|.|TRBV12-3/TRBV12-4
TGTGCCAGCAGGATCAGGGGAAGGAATGAGCAGTTCTTC
CASRIRGRNEQFF
>.|TRBJ2-4|TRBD2|TRBV28
TGTGCCAGCAGTTTAGGAGCTAGCGGGGGTCAGGACATTCAGTACTTC
CASSLGASGGQDIQYF
>.|TRBJ2-2|.|TRBV18
TGTGCCAGCTCACCACCACAAACGAACACCGGGGAGCTGTTTTTT
CASSPPQTNTGELFF
>.|TRBJ2-7|.|TRBV4-1
TGCGCCAGCAGCCAAGCCCCAGCGGGCTACGAGCAGTACTTC
CASSQAPAGYEQYF
>.|TRBJ2-2|TRBD1|TRBV9
TGTGCCAGCAGCGCTAGGACAGGGGGCGGGGCCGGGGAGCTGTTTTTT
CASSARTGGGAGELFF
>.|TRBJ2-7|.|TRBV27
TGTGCCAGCAGTTTACATGGGACTCCATCTGCCTACGAGCAGTACTTC
CASSLHGTPSAYEQYF
>.|TRBJ2-7|.|TRBV28
TGTGCCAGCTCCGGGAACTACGAGCAGTACTTC
CASSGNYEQYF
>.|TRBJ2-7|TRBD2|TRBV10-3
TGTGCCATCAGTGAAAGCGGGGGGGCCTCCTACGAGCAGTACTTC
CAISESGGASYEQYF
>.|TRBJ1-3|TRBD1|TRBV4-1
TGCGCCAGCAGCCAACACAGGGGCACCCATGGAAACACCATATATTTT
CASSQHRGTHGNTIYF
>.|TRBJ2-2|TRBD1|TRBV5-5
TGTGCCAGCAGCTTGGGGGACAGGGCTACGAACACCGGGGAGCTGTTTTTT
CASSLGDRATNTGELFF
>once|TRBJ1-4|TRBD1|TRBV18
TGTGCCAGCTCAACTTCATCCAATACCTTCCTGACAGGGGGTAATGAAAAACTGTTTTTT
CASSTSSNTFLTGGNEKLFF
>.|TRBJ2-1|.|TRBV27
TGTGCCAGCAAGCGGCAGGGGCTCGTCAATGAGCAGTTCTTC
CASKRQGLVNEQFF
>.|TRBJ2-7|TRBD2|TRBV18
TGTGCCAGCGCCAGGGTGGGACTAGCGTCTCGGGAGCAGTACTTC
CASARVGLASREQYF
>.|TRBJ1-1|TRBD1|TRBV28
TGTGCCAGCTTCAGGGGGTGGAACACTGAAGCTTTCTTT
CASFRGWNTEAFF
>.|TRBJ2-7|TRBD2|TRBV28
TGTGCCAGTAGAAAGCGGGGAATAACCTACGAGCAGTACTTC
CASRKRGITYEQYF
>few|TRBJ1-5|.|TRBV6-1
TGTGCCAGCAGTGAACGGTCGAATCAGCCCCAGCATTTT
CASSERSNQPQHF
>.|TRBJ2-5|TRBD1|TRBV7-9
TGTGCCAGCAGCCCAGGGGGTCCAGGGGCCAAAGAGACCCAGTACTTC
CASSPGGPGAKETQYF
>.|TRBJ1-2|TRBD1|TRBV11-2
TGTGCCAGCAGCTTAGTGACAGGGGTGGGCTACACCTTC
CASSLVTGVGYTF
>.|TRBJ1-6|.|TRBV5-1
TGCGCCAGCAGCTCAGCCCATTTGGGGGGGTCGAATTCACCCCTCCACTTT
CASSSAHLGGSNSPLHF
>few|TRBJ1-5|.|TRBV12-3/TRBV12-4
TGTGCCAGCACCCCAGGCCGCCAGCCCCAGCATTTT
CASTPGRQPQHF
>.|TRBJ2-1|.|TRBV5-8
TGTGCCAGCAGCTTGGACTATAGTAGGGGCAATGAGCAGTTCTTC
CASSLDYSRGNEQFF
>.|TRBJ2-4|TRBD2|TRBV5-4
TGTGCTATGGGGGGGAGGGCCAAAAACATTCAGTACTTC
CAMGGRAKNIQYF
>.|TRBJ2-1|TRBD1|TRBV28
TGTGCCAGCACCACATGGGACAGGAGCTACAATGAGCAGTTCTTC
CASTTWDRSYNEQFF
>once|TRBJ2-3|.|TRBV5-1
TGCGCCAGCAGCGTCAACGGGGGGCGCGGCACAGATACGCAGTATTTT
CASSVNGGRGTDTQYF
>.|TRBJ1-2|TRBD1|TRBV28
TGTGCCAGCAGAGCCTGGGGGACAGGGTCTTCCTATGGCTACACCTTC
CASRAWGTGSSYGYTF
>.|TRBJ1-1|.|TRBV30
TGTGCCTGGACCCATAAGGGGCTAAATGGTCCTACCGACCCTGAAGCTTTCTTT
CAWTHKGLNGPTDPEAFF
>.|TRBJ2-5|TRBD1|TRBV5-1
TGCGCCAGCAGCCCGGGACAGGCCCAAGAGACCCAGTACTTC
CASSPGQAQETQYF
>.|TRBJ2-7|.|TRBV6-6
TGTGCCAGCAGTTTGTGGGGACATGACTACGAGCAGTACTTC
CASSLWGHDYEQYF
>once|TRBJ2-2|.|TRBV11-3
TGTGCCAGCAGCGATTATGGGGGGTTCAGCACCGGGGAGCTGTTTTTT
CASSDYGGFSTGELFF
>few|TRBJ2-1|.|TRBV6-6
TGTGCCAGCAGTTACTTCGAAGTCCGAGGTGAGCAGTTCTTC
CASSYFEVRGEQFF
>.|TRBJ2-1|.|TRBV18
TGTGCCAGCTCACCACCGAGCGGGCCCTCCTACAATGAGCAGTTCTTC
CASSPPSGPSYNEQFF
>.|TRBJ2-7|.|TRBV5-1
TGCGCCAGCAGCTTGCAGGGTAGGTCCTACGAGCAGTACTTC
CASSLQGRSYEQYF
>.|TRBJ1-2|.|TRBV2
TGTGCCAGCTATTACCCACAGGGTCTCAGCCTCTATGGCTACACCTTC
CASYYPQGLSLYGYTF
>.|TRBJ2-3|TRBD2|TRBV30
TGTGCCTGGAGTCCGGGACTAGCTCCTACAGATACGCAGTATTTT
CAWSPGLAPTDTQYF
>once|TRBJ2-5|TRBD1|TRBV5-1
TGCGCCAGCAGCTTGGTCCCACAGGGGGACGTGGAGACCCAGTACTTC
CASSLVPQGDVETQYF
>.|TRBJ1-2|.|TRBV6-6
TGTGCCAGCAGTTCCGTGTATGGCTACACCTTC
CASSSVYGYTF
>.|TRBJ1-2|.|TRBV16
TGTGCCAGCAGCCAATCCCTTAACTATGGCTACACCTTC
CASSQSLNYGYTF
>.|TRBJ1-2|TRBD1|TRBV5-6
TGTGCCAGCAGCCTCCCGACAGGGGAATTTAACTATGGCTACACCTTC
CASSLPTGEFNYGYTF